One sample yielded the 11 T cell receptor beta chains listed below, sequenced in a study of blood T cells in healthy people across ages. A second PCR, run for about 7 to 11 cycles, used a sample-barcoded 5' primer plus a J-beta primer mix. TCRdb recomputed calls from the 5' RACE reads with MiXCR, one row per CDR3 protein. The table shows about 800,000 distinct CDR3 sequences, with more than 45% occurring only once. The sequenced material came from blood. The receptors here all came from a man younger than 45 in good health.

The V gene is TRBV20-1, the J gene TRBJ1-1; the D is unclear. The CDR3 loop spans 14 amino acids. V lost 5 bases and J 3 bases, leaving 16 bases between the germline ends. Germline CDR1 DFQATT, CDR2 SNEGSKA (reference sequence). This CDR3 is CSAPTLLVDTEAFF. The CDR3 DNA reads as TGCAGTGCTCCGACCCTACTTGTGGACACTGAAGCTTTCTTT.

This rearrangement joins TRBV27 to TRBJ1-1, with a tentative D call TRBD1 (5 bases). This CDR3 comprises 15 residues. The germline V and J ends were trimmed by 5 bases and 1 base, with 14 bases remaining between them. Per the germline V gene, CDR1 is MNHEY and CDR2 is SMNVEV (reference sequence). The chain's CDR3 is CASSLYGGGNTEAFF. The CDR3 DNA reads TGTGCCAGCAGTCTATACGGGGGGGGGAACACTGAAGCTTTCTTT.

This chain joins TRBV7-2 and TRBJ2-5; TRBD1 matches 8 bases. The CDR3 loop spans 18 amino acids. Germline loops: CDR1 SGHTA, CDR2 FQGNSA. The junction had 10 bases not matched to a gene; V was cut back by 0 bases and J by 1 base. The CDR3 region has the DNA TGTGCCAGCAGCTTAGCATCTAACCCCGGGACAGGCCAAGAGACCCAGTACTTC. Its protein is CASSLASNPGTGQETQYF.

CDR3 sequence: CASKGSTSTDTQYF. In nucleotides, the CDR3 is TGTGCCAGCAAAGGTAGTACTAGCACAGATACGCAGTATTTT. The chain uses TRBV12-3 or TRBV12-4 and TRBJ2-3; D is unresolved. V was pared by 7 bases and J by 0 bases, with 11 bases between. The CDR3 sequence is 14 residues long.

The gene calls are TRBV6-2 or TRBV6-3 and TRBJ2-5; either TRBD1 or TRBD2 may supply D (5 bases each). This CDR3 has 16 amino acids. With 6 bases removed from V and 5 bases from J, the gap between germline ends came to 22 bases. Germline lookup yields CDR1 MNHEY and CDR2 SVGEGT. The DNA of the CDR3 is TGTGCCAGCAGCTACCCCGGGACGACGGGGCGGGAGACCCAGTACTTC. Amino acids: CASSYPGTTGRETQYF.

At least ten counts were recorded for this clonotype. The chain has TRBV11-2 and TRBJ1-2; D is perhaps TRBD1 (5 bases). This CDR3 has 14 residues. V was shortened by 0 bases and J by 8 bases, with 13 bases between the two germline ends. The germline gives CDR1 SGHAT, CDR2 FQNNGV. The CDR3 DNA sequence: TGTGCCAGCAGCTTAGATTGGCAGGGTGGAGGCTACACCTTC. Amino acids: CASSLDWQGGGYTF.

This clonotype showed up just a few times. The V and J genes are TRBV12-3 or TRBV12-4 and TRBJ1-2, with TRBD1 identical over 7 bases. Losses at the gene ends were 5 bases for V and 4 bases for J; bases not matched to a gene: 4. This CDR3 has 13 residues. CDR3 in amino acids: CASSVRTGYGYTF. The CDR3 DNA follows: TGTGCCAGCAGTGTTAGGACAGGCTATGGCTACACCTTC.

The chain uses TRBV20-1 and TRBJ2-1; D possibly corresponds to TRBD2 (8 bases). Germline CDR1 and CDR2: DFQATT and SNEGSKA (reference sequence). CDR3 length equals 14 residues. Trimming stripped 6 bases from V and 7 bases from J, with 19 bases between. The CDR3 bases are TGCAGTGCGGTCAGGGGGACTAGTGCGAATGAGCAGTTCTTC. It encodes CSAVRGTSANEQFF.

This clonotype was observed many times. This rearrangement joins TRBV5-1 to TRBJ2-5; a weak D match, TRBD2 (6 bases). Germline V gene data show CDR1 as SGHRS and CDR2 as YFSETQ. This CDR3 comprises 14 residues. The V end was cut by 4 bases, the J end by 2 bases, with 12 bases between. This chain's CDR3 is CASSLGEVQETQYF. DNA for the CDR3: TGCGCCAGCAGCCTGGGGGAGGTTCAAGAGACCCAGTACTTC.

The chain joins TRBV3-1 to TRBJ2-2; TRBD1 matches at 7 bases. V trimming: 4 bases; J trimming: 10 bases; junction bases outside the gene matches: 9. The germline V gene encodes CDR1 LGHDT and CDR2 YNNKEL (reference sequence). This CDR3 spans 14 amino acids. The CDR3 region is CASSPGTVVLELFF. The CDR3 region has the DNA TGTGCCAGCAGCCCAGGGACAGTTGTGTTGGAGCTGTTTTTT.

The chain has TRBV13 and TRBJ2-7; 7 nucleotides align to TRBD2. From germline, CDR1 is PRHDT and CDR2 FYEKMQ (reference sequence). The CDR3 length is 14 residues. V lost 6 bases, J lost 0 bases, and 5 bases stayed unmatched. For the CDR3, the DNA is TGTGCCAGCAGACTGGGAGGGAGCTCCTACGAGCAGTACTTC. Encoded protein: CASRLGGSSYEQYF.